One and the same sample provided the 3 T cell receptor beta chains below, sequenced in a study of shared clonotypes between healthy human individuals. Assay used: immunoSEQ multiplex PCR; TCRdb lists only in-frame clones, some missing. The sample records 95,000 to 120,000 clones, around 71% being singletons. Sequencing used memory CD8+ T cells sorted from blood. The subset denotes: CD45RO+ cells pooled with CCR7-negative TemRA cells. These receptors were taken from a woman aged 25 to 39 in good health.

This chain connects TRBV5-8 to TRBJ1-4; TRBD1 matches 10 bases. The CDR3 length is 17 residues. Germline-derived CDR1 and CDR2 are SGHTS and YDEGEE. Losses at the gene ends were 0 bases for V and 3 bases for J; bases not matched to a gene: 5. The CDR3 sequence: CASSLATGGFSNEKLFF. The CDR3 DNA sequence: TGTGCCAGCAGCTTGGCGACAGGGGGCTTCTCTAATGAAAAACTGTTTTTT.

The chain uses TRBV7-8 and TRBJ1-1; TRBD1 agrees at 10 bases. Per the germline V gene, CDR1 is SGHVS and CDR2 is FQNEAQ. V was clipped by 6 bases and J by 3 bases; unmatched bases: 1. The CDR3 is 13 residues long. The chain's CDR3 is CASSDRGHTEAFF. In DNA form, the CDR3 reads TGTGCCAGCAGTGACAGGGGGCACACTGAAGCTTTCTTT.

CDR3 residues: CASEGQPMRYF. CDR3 DNA sequence: TGTGCCAGCGAGGGACAGCCCATGAGATACTTC. The chain has TRBV6-1 and TRBJ2-5, with 7 bases fitting TRBD1. Germline CDR1 MNHNS, CDR2 SASEGT. The CDR3 totals 11 residues. Germline trimming cut 8 bases from V and 14 bases from J; bases unmatched to any gene: 11.